The clone carrying this TCR beta chain was counted between two and nine times. Its antigen is unknown. With 60 Vbeta and 13 Jbeta primers, the PCR was carried out. This table comes from immunoSEQ multiplex PCR, and its TCRdb copy is limited to in-frame clones, with some not included. The sample contains approximately 200,000 clones, roughly four fifths of which appear only once. The data stem from a study of cytomegalovirus exposure and HLA in healthy donors. Whole-study results and caveats: Reports showed the classifier diagnosing cytomegalovirus status with high specificity and sensitivity.

Germline V gene sequence: CDR1 WSHSY, CDR2 SAAADI. Trimming at V came to 5 bases and at J to 5 bases, leaving 3 bases not matched to a gene. The CDR3 runs to 13 residues. Sequenced sample: PBMCs. The chain combines TRBV10-2 with TRBJ2-7, with 10 bases fitting TRBD1. The TCR sequence derives from a woman in her fifties or sixties in good health and CMV-seropositive. CDR3 sequence reads: CASSRQGANEQYF. DNA of the CDR3: TGCGCCAGCAGTCGACAGGGGGCGAACGAGCAGTACTTC.